This T cell receptor (beta chain) was observed in a study of beta chain features in type 1 diabetes. Germline trimming cut 2 bases from V and 5 bases from J; bases unmatched to any gene: 1. The CDR3 consists of 13 residues. The germline V gene encodes CDR1 SGDLS and CDR2 YYNGEE. This clone was counted between two and nine times. Its target is unknown. Other nucleotide sequences from this sample produce the same CDR3. Study findings and constraints: Significant though moderate, a shortening of TCRB CDR3s appeared in all four CD4+ subsets of Type 1 diabetes patients.

Central memory, naive, regulatory and stem cell-like memory CD4+ cells were sorted by CD45RO/CCR7/CD25/CD127/CD95/CD27. The authors obtained over 95% purity in all sorted populations. What was sequenced were expressed TCRB transcripts, since all of the isolated RNA had been reverse transcribed. Libraries were prepared by immunoSEQ multiplex PCR; TCRdb keeps only in-frame clonotypes and omits some of them. The repertoire holds more than 350,000 clones, with roughly 10% as singletons. The J gene is TRBJ1-2, the V gene TRBV9, with 9 bases that match TRBD1. The source of this sequence is a woman younger than 30 in good health. The sequencing input was naive CD4+ T cells from blood. CDR3 sequence: CASSVDRGYGYTF. Written as DNA, the CDR3 is TGTGCCAGCAGCGTGGACAGGGGATATGGCTACACCTTC. Complete variable domain (other parts from reference TRBV9 and TRBJ1-2): DSGVTQTPKHLITATGQRVTLRCSPRSGDLSVYWYQQSLDQGLQFLIQYYNGEERAKGNILERFSAQQFPDLHSELNLSSLELGDSALYFCASSVDRGYGYTFGSGTRLTVV.